This T cell receptor (beta chain) was observed in a study of CD8 T cells in ankylosing spondylitis. This CDR3 has 16 residues. With 5 bases clipped from V and 2 bases from J, the junction kept 8 bases outside the gene matches. MiXCR, applied by TCRdb to the 5' RACE reads, yields one record per CDR3 protein. The repertoire has under 550,000 distinct CDR3 sequences, 25% to 30% of them found once; the top ten carry 0.89%. To note about this clonotype: What it binds is not known.

Findings and caveats of the study: Clones that were linked to disease were CD8+ and were relatively rare in peripheral blood. Matched synovial fluid from ankylosing spondylitis patients was reported to be enriched for disease-linked clones. A motif in TCR beta, a set of eight highly homologous variants, appeared characteristic of ankylosing spondylitis blood. Some motif variants were previously reported in reactive arthritis synovial fluid and blood.

Sequenced sample: blood, either unsorted or a sorted T cell fraction (not recorded which). The V gene is TRBV12-3 or TRBV12-4, the J gene TRBJ2-1; TRBD2 matches 8 bases. The sequence was obtained from a male donor with ankylosing spondylitis. The CDR3 is CASSPRGGGTYNEQFF. CDR3 DNA sequence: TGTGCCAGCAGTCCCCGTGGCGGGGGGACCTACAATGAGCAGTTCTTC.